This entry lists 32 T cell receptor beta chains sequenced from one sample in a study of blood T cells in healthy people across ages (dated by TCRdb to the mid-2010s). The library was generated by 5' RACE. TCRdb records Illumina HiSeq 2500 as the sequencer. The second PCR ran for roughly 7 to 12 cycles and used a J-beta primer mix along with a sample-barcoded 5' primer. The public reads were quality trimmed at Q25 with fastp and then assembled into clones with MiXCR by TCRdb, keeping productive beta chains. Rows with a matching CDR3 protein are joined into one entry that keeps the most common DNA and genes. The sample includes 700,000 to 1,000,000 distinct CDR3 sequences, with around 42% observed a single time. Of the sample, about a fifth is held by the ten largest clones. What was sequenced was blood. All receptors come from a man aged 60 to 69 in good health.

In its sample, this clonotype was seen a few times. The CDR3 DNA reads TGTGCTCGAAAGTCCGCCCTAGCGGGGGGTTACAATGAGCAGTTCTTC. This encodes CARKSALAGGYNEQFF. This chain links TRBV7-7 with TRBJ2-1; 11 positions agree with TRBD2. This CDR3 region has 16 residues. Per the germline V gene, CDR1 is SSHAT and CDR2 is FNYEAQ (reference sequence).

The CDR3 reads CASSPDLAELFF. The DNA for the CDR3 is TGCGCCAGCAGCCCAGACCTCGCGGAGCTGTTTTTT. V gene TRBV4-3 combines with J gene TRBJ2-2; no definite D call. Per germline, CDR1 LGHNA and CDR2 YSLEER. Trimming pared 4 bases from V and 10 bases from J, leaving 10 bases between. This CDR3 has 12 amino acids.

This chain links TRBV4-1 with TRBJ1-6; TRBD1 matches 7 bases. This CDR3 contains 16 residues. From germline, CDR1 is MGHRA and CDR2 YSYEKL. V dropped 0 bases and J dropped 7; count of bases not matched to a gene: 6. The DNA of the CDR3 is TGCGCCAGCAGCCAAGAAGGGGGCTTGCTGAATTCACCCCTCCACTTT. Residues: CASSQEGGLLNSPLHF.

On this clonotype: One end of the junction fails to match germline, which may point to a read error. The chain employs TRBV29-1 and TRBJ1-3; D gene ambiguous. Germline CDR1 is SQVTM and CDR2 is ANQGSEA. This CDR3 is built from 15 residues. The chain's CDR3 is CSIDPADWPGNTIYF. CDR3 nucleotide sequence: TGCAGCATTGACCCAGCTGACTGGCCTGGAAACACCATATATTTT.

The chain has TRBV20-1 and TRBJ2-2; D may be TRBD2 (5 bases). The CDR3 consists of 14 residues. Germline V CDR1 and CDR2: DFQATT, SNEGSKA (reference sequence). Trimming removed 5 bases at V and 6 bases at J, with 16 bases between. The CDR3 DNA reads as TGCAGTGCTCCGGACTTCGCGCGGGCCGGGGAGCTGTTTTTT. Its protein product is CSAPDFARAGELFF.

The chain is built from TRBV28 and TRBJ2-5; 8 bases map to TRBD1. J gave up 4 bases and V 7 bases, and 8 bases lay outside the gene matches. This CDR3 has 14 residues. Germline loops: CDR1 MDHEN, CDR2 SYDVKM. CDR3 bases: TGTGCCAGCAAATGGACAGGGACCCCAGAGACCCAGTACTTC. Protein sequence: CASKWTGTPETQYF.

In this sample, this clonotype turned up a few times. The genes are TRBV2 and TRBJ2-6; D is undetermined. CDR1 SNHLY and CDR2 FYNNEI come from the germline V gene. CDR3 length: 16 residues. The V and J ends lost 6 bases and 2 bases respectively, with 14 bases between them. The CDR3 bases are TGTGCCAGCAGACCAAGAAGGGTGGCTGGGGCCAACGTCCTGACTTTC. Translation gives CASRPRRVAGANVLTF.

The rearrangement links TRBV7-2 to TRBJ2-5; 10 bases agree with TRBD2. CDR3 length equals 15 residues. Germline CDR1 is SGHTA and CDR2 is FQGNSA. The V and J ends lost 5 bases and 7 bases, in that order; junction bases with no gene match: 10. The CDR3 DNA reads as TGTGCCAGCAGCAGTAGCGGGGGGCTAGCGGGGACCCAGTACTTC. It codes for CASSSSGGLAGTQYF.

The V call is TRBV6-1, the J call TRBJ1-5; TRBD1 might be the D (6 bases). From germline, CDR1 is MNHNS and CDR2 SASEGT. Trimming pared 2 bases from V and 0 bases from J, leaving 14 bases between. The CDR3 has 17 residues. The CDR3 DNA is TGTGCCAGCAGTGAATTTCTGGGACACCTTAGCAATCAGCCCCAGCATTTT. Translated: CASSEFLGHLSNQPQHF.

A few counts support this clonotype. The J gene is TRBJ1-2, the V gene TRBV27, with D perhaps matching TRBD1 (5 bases). The CDR3 totals 15 residues. V shed 5 bases and J shed 2 bases, with 15 bases lying between them. Looked up from germline, CDR1 is MNHEY and CDR2 is SMNVEV (reference sequence). CDR3 protein: CASSPAGARNYGYTF. CDR3 bases: TGTGCCAGCAGTCCGGCCGGGGCGCGGAACTATGGCTACACCTTC.

This clonotype has a handful of counts. The rearrangement joins TRBV28 to TRBJ2-3, with D perhaps TRBD1 (6 bases). Trimming left V 7 bases short and J 3 bases short, with 17 bases between. CDR3 length: 15 residues. Per the germline V gene, CDR1 is MDHEN and CDR2 is SYDVKM. CDR3 amino acids: CASTSGHRRTDTQYF. The CDR3 DNA reads as TGTGCCAGCACCTCGGGACACCGGAGGACAGATACGCAGTATTTT.

The chain couples TRBV20-1 to TRBJ2-2, with TRBD2 matching over 8 bases. The germline V gene has CDR1 DFQATT and CDR2 SNEGSKA (reference sequence). The CDR3 is 15 residues long. The V gene end was trimmed by 3 bases and the J gene end by 4 bases; junction bases not matched to a gene: 7. CDR3 region: CSASRGGLITGELFF. In nucleotides, the CDR3 is TGCAGTGCTAGTCGGGGGGGCCTAATCACCGGGGAGCTGTTTTTT.

Concerning this clonotype itself: At one end, the junction sequence differs from germline, possibly due to a read error. The chain employs TRBV27 and TRBJ2-3; the match to TRBD2 covers 7 bases. Germline V lookup: CDR1 MNHEY, CDR2 SMNVEV (reference sequence). This CDR3 has 16 residues. CDR3 DNA: TGTGCCAGCAGTTTATCCCGACTAGCTGGCACAGATACGCGGTATTTT. Translation gives CASSLSRLAGTDTRYF.

About this clonotype itself: The CDR3 does not end in the conserved phenylalanine or tryptophan, so this is likely a read error. This sequence joins TRBV4-3 and TRBJ1-2; 7 bases are shared with TRBD1. CDR3 length: 15 residues. J was trimmed by 4 bases and V by 0 bases; bases with no gene match: 5. CDR1 and CDR2 from the germline V gene are LGHNA and YSLEER. CDR3 nucleotides: TGCGCCAGCAGCCAAGAGGGACAGACGTTCTATGGCTACACCGTC. Translation gives CASSQEGQTFYGYTV.

This rearrangement joins TRBV5-1 to TRBJ2-5, with 10 bases fitting TRBD1. This CDR3 region has 15 residues. Losses at the gene ends were 1 base for V and 5 bases for J; bases not matched to a gene: 5. Germline CDR1 is SGHRS and CDR2 is YFSETQ. CDR3: CASSLRDRGGETQYF. DNA of the CDR3: TGCGCCAGCAGCTTGAGGGACAGGGGCGGCGAGACCCAGTACTTC.

Only a few counts were recorded for this clonotype. The chain couples TRBV28 to TRBJ1-2; 11 nucleotides line up with TRBD1. Trimming cost V 0 bases and J 8 bases; bases outside gene matches: 2. The CDR3 consists of 14 residues. The germline gives CDR1 MDHEN, CDR2 SYDVKM. CDR3 sequence (DNA): TGTGCCAGCAGTTTATGGGGACAGGGGGAAGGCTACACCTTC. Residues: CASSLWGQGEGYTF.

The CDR3 loop is CASSQVWDSNYEQYF. In DNA, the CDR3 is TGCGCCAGCAGCCAAGTATGGGACAGCAACTACGAGCAGTACTTC. This chain uses TRBV4-3 with TRBJ2-7, with TRBD1 matching over 7 bases. Losses at the gene ends were 1 base for V and 3 bases for J; bases not matched to a gene: 6. This CDR3 is 15 amino acids long. In germline, CDR1 is LGHNA, CDR2 YSLEER.

In its sample, this clonotype was seen a few times. The V and J genes are TRBV10-3 and TRBJ2-5; 7 nucleotides agree with TRBD1. Germline V gene sequence: CDR1 ENHRY, CDR2 SYGVKD. This CDR3 is 15 amino acids long. Trimming at V came to 4 bases and at J to 2 bases, leaving 7 bases not matched to a gene. CDR3 bases: TGTGCCATCAGTGGCCGGGACAGTATACAAGAGACCCAGTACTTC. Amino acid sequence: CAISGRDSIQETQYF.

This sequence joins TRBV18 and TRBJ2-4; 8 nucleotides match TRBD1. V shed 3 bases, J shed 3 bases, and the junction held 4 bases outside the gene matches. This CDR3 is 15 amino acids long. Germline-derived CDR1 and CDR2 are KGHSH and LQKENI. CDR3 coding DNA: TGTGCCAGCTCACCCGGACAGGGAGGCAAAAACATTCAGTACTTC. Its translation: CASSPGQGGKNIQYF.

About this clonotype itself: One end of the junction varies from germline; a read error may be responsible. V usage is TRBV11-2 and J usage is TRBJ2-5; 7 nucleotides line up with TRBD1. This CDR3 region has 15 residues. Per germline, CDR1 SGHAT and CDR2 FQNNGV. The DNA for the CDR3 is TGTGCCAGCAGCACCATCAACAGGGGACAAGGGACCCAGTACTTC. Translated: CASSTINRGQGTQYF.

This clonotype was seen only a few times. The rearrangement joins TRBV4-1 to TRBJ2-1, with 7 bases fitting TRBD2. CDR1 is MGHRA, CDR2 YSYEKL, per germline. This CDR3 is built from 16 residues. V shed 0 bases and J 5 bases; nucleotides not matched to a gene: 7. The CDR3 loop is CASSQDDRAGNNEQFF. The CDR3 DNA reads TGCGCCAGCAGCCAAGATGATCGAGCGGGAAACAATGAGCAGTTCTTC.

The J gene is TRBJ1-5, the V gene TRBV7-9; D call uncertain. This CDR3 contains 13 residues. Germline V CDR1 and CDR2: SEHNR, FQNEAQ (reference sequence). V lost 5 bases, J lost 7 bases, and 12 bases lay in between. CDR3 nucleotide sequence: TGTGCCAGCAGCCCCCTTCATCGGCAGCCCCAGCATTTT. This codes for CASSPLHRQPQHF.

In its sample, this clonotype was seen once. The CDR3 region has the DNA TGCAGTGCCCCAACCGGACAGGGGAATAATTCACCCCTCCACTTT. Protein product: CSAPTGQGNNSPLHF. The V gene is TRBV20-1, the J gene TRBJ1-6, with 9 bases lining up with TRBD1. The trim removed 6 bases at V and 5 bases at J, leaving 8 bases unmatched. This CDR3 has 15 residues. CDR1 and CDR2 (germline): DFQATT, SNEGSKA (reference sequence).

This clonotype came up a few times. The rearrangement links TRBV5-8 to TRBJ1-2, with D hard to call. CDR3 size: 11 residues. Per the germline V gene, CDR1 is SGHTS and CDR2 is YDEGEE. Between the trimmed V and J ends, which lost 0 bases and 4 bases, there was a span of 1 base. The CDR3 nucleotides are TGTGCCAGCAGCTTGGTCTATGGCTACACCTTC. This sequence encodes CASSLVYGYTF.

This sequence joins TRBV4-3 and TRBJ1-2; the D gene is possibly TRBD1 (6 bases). Between the trimmed V and J ends, which lost 1 base and 7 bases, there was a span of 19 bases. Germline CDR1 is LGHNA and CDR2 is YSLEER. The CDR3 extends over 16 amino acids. The CDR3 sequence is CASSQVWETGHTGYTF. CDR3 nucleotides: TGCGCCAGCAGCCAAGTGTGGGAAACAGGGCATACTGGCTACACCTTC.

This clonotype was found a few times. The chain links TRBV7-8 to TRBJ2-5; D ambiguous. CDR1 is SGHVS and CDR2 is FQNEAQ in the germline V gene. V was pared by 5 bases and J by 1 base, with 17 bases between. This CDR3 has 16 amino acids. The CDR3 DNA sequence: TGTGCCAGCAGCCCAGGCGCTGGGAACACCCAAGAGACCCAGTACTTC. Translation: CASSPGAGNTQETQYF.

The CDR3 is CAMAVSMNTEAFF. The DNA of the CDR3 is TGTGCCATGGCAGTATCCATGAACACTGAAGCTTTCTTT. The chain has TRBV10-3 and TRBJ1-1; D gene ambiguous. The CDR3 totals 13 residues. V lost 9 bases, J lost 0 bases, and 11 bases lay in between. CDR1 is ENHRY and CDR2 is SYGVKD in the germline V gene.

This chain uses TRBV4-3 with TRBJ2-1; TRBD2 agrees at 8 bases. V shed 1 base and J 5 bases; nucleotides not matched to a gene: 7. CDR1 is LGHNA and CDR2 is YSLEER in the germline V gene. The CDR3 has 16 amino acids. CDR3 loop: CASSQGSGGNHNEQFF. The CDR3, as DNA: TGCGCCAGCAGCCAAGGTTCGGGGGGGAACCACAATGAGCAGTTCTTC.

This chain uses TRBV6-1 with TRBJ2-1; TRBD1 is a possible D gene (7 bases). CDR1 is MNHNS, CDR2 SASEGT, per germline. V was pared by 4 bases and J by 7 bases, with 17 bases between. The CDR3 is 15 amino acids. CDR3 sequence: CASSGSGGPRNEQFF. The CDR3 coding sequence is TGTGCCAGCAGTGGATCAGGGGGGCCTAGGAATGAGCAGTTCTTC.

J is TRBJ2-5 and V is TRBV20-1, with 8 bases lining up with TRBD2. The junction had 14 bases not matched to a gene; V was cut back by 4 bases and J by 7 bases. The germline V gene encodes CDR1 DFQATT and CDR2 SNEGSKA (reference sequence). The CDR3 sequence is 15 residues long. CDR3 coding DNA: TGCAGTGCTAAATCTGGCGGGAGGTCGGGAGGGACCCAGTACTTC. Protein: CSAKSGGRSGGTQYF.

V gene TRBV6-2 or TRBV6-3 combines with J gene TRBJ1-2; D not resolved. CDR3 size: 12 residues. Looked up from germline, CDR1 is MNHEY and CDR2 is SVGEGT. Trimming left V 5 bases short and J 6 bases short, with 10 bases between. The CDR3 is CASSPTPDGYTF. In DNA, the CDR3 is TGTGCCAGCAGTCCAACGCCAGATGGCTACACCTTC.

This clonotype showed up just a few times. The chain carries TRBV7-2 and TRBJ2-7; TRBD2 agrees at 16 bases. V lost 5 bases and J lost 0; bases outside the gene matches: 4. CDR3 size: 17 residues. The germline CDR1 and CDR2 sequences are SGHTA and FQGNSA. CDR3: CASSPGLAGGDSYEQYF. The CDR3 DNA reads as TGTGCCAGCAGCCCGGGACTAGCGGGGGGGGACTCCTACGAGCAGTACTTC.